This T cell receptor (beta chain) was sequenced for a study of CD8+ T cells in alopecia areata. Study results and caveats: Lesional scalp displayed greater clonality than normal scalp, most notably in alopecia totalis/universalis.

It was cDNA, reverse transcribed from extracted RNA, that served as the sequencing template. Data came from immunoSEQ multiplex PCR; TCRdb stores just in-frame clones and leaves some out. There are roughly 180,000 clones in the sample; 63% occur only once, and 1.7% lies in the top ten. Peripheral blood, together with lesional scalp punch biopsies, was collected from alopecia areata patients. With respect to this clone: The antigen remains unidentified.

V was pared by 6 bases and J by 4 bases, with 7 bases of the junction left unmatched. The CDR3 totals 14 residues. Germline lookup yields CDR1 SNHLY and CDR2 FYNNEI. The J gene is TRBJ2-7, the V gene TRBV2, with 9 bases lining up with TRBD1. Sequenced material: CD4+ T cells sorted from blood, taken at week 0. The receptor was derived from a human donor with alopecia areata. The CDR3 is CASSLGQGIYEQYF. The CDR3 DNA sequence: TGTGCCAGCAGCCTGGGACAGGGCATTTACGAGCAGTACTTC.